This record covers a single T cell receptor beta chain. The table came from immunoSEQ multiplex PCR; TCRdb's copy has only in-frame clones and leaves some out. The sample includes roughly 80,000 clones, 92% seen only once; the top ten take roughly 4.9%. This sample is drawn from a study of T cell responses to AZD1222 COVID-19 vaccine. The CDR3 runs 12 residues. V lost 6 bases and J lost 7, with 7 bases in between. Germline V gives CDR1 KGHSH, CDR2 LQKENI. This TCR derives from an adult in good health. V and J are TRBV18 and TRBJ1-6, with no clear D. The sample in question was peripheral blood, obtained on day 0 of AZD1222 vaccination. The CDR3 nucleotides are TGTGCCAGCTCTCCGGCCAATTCACCCCTCCACTTT. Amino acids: CASSPANSPLHF.